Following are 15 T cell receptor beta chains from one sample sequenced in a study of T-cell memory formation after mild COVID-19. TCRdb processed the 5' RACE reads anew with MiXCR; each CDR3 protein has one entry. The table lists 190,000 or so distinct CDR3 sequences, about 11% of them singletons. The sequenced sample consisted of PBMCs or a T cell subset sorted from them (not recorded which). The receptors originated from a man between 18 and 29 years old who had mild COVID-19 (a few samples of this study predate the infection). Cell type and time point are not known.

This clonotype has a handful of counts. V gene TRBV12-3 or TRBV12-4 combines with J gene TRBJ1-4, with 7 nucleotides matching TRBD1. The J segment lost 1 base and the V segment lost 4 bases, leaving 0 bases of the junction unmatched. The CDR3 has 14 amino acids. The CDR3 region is CASSWDRTNEKLFF. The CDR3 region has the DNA TGTGCCAGCAGTTGGGACAGAACTAATGAAAAACTGTTTTTT.

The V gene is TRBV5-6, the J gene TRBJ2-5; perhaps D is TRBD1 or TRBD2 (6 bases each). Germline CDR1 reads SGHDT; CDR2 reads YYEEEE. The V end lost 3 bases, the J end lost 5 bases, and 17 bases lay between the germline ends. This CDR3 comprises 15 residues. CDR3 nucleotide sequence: TGTGCCAGCAGCTCGGCATCGGGGGCCGGGGAGACCCAGTACTTC. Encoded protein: CASSSASGAGETQYF.

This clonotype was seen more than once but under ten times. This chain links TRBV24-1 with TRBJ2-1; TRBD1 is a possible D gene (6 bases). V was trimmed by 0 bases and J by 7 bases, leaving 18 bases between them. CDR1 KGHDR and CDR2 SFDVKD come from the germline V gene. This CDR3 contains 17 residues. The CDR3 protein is CATSDLAGTRRINEQFF. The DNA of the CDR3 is TGTGCCACCAGTGATTTGGCCGGGACAAGAAGAATTAATGAGCAGTTCTTC.

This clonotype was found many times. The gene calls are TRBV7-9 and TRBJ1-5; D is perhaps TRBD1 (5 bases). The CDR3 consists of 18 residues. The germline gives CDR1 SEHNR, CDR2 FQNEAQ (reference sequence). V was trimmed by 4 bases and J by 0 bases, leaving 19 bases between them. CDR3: CASSSPSRGGDSNQPQHF. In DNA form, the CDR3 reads TGTGCCAGCAGCTCCCCTTCGCGGGGGGGGGATAGCAATCAGCCCCAGCATTTT.

CDR3 DNA sequence: TGCAGTGCTAGAGTAGGAGGGTCCGCTGAAGCTTTCTTT. This gives the protein CSARVGGSAEAFF. The chain joins TRBV20-1 to TRBJ1-1; D gene ambiguous. Germline V gives CDR1 DFQATT, CDR2 SNEGSKA (reference sequence). There are 13 residues in the CDR3. Trimming shortened V by 1 base and J by 6 bases, and 12 bases separated the two germline ends.

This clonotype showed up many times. This chain's CDR3 is CSVPNIAGGAYNEQFF. The CDR3 DNA is TGCAGTGTGCCAAATATAGCGGGGGGCGCCTACAATGAGCAGTTCTTC. The rearrangement links TRBV20-1 to TRBJ2-1; 10 bases agree with TRBD2. Trimming took 7 bases from V and 2 from J; bases not matched to a gene: 11. The CDR3 loop spans 16 amino acids. Germline CDR1 and CDR2: DFQATT and SNEGSKA (reference sequence).

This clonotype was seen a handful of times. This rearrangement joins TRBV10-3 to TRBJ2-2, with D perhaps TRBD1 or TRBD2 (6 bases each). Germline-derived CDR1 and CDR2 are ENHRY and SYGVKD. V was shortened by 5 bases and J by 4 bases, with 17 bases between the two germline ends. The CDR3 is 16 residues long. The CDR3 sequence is CAISFRGASGTGELFF. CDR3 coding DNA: TGTGCCATCAGTTTTAGGGGGGCCAGTGGCACCGGGGAGCTGTTTTTT.

DNA for the CDR3: TGTGCCAGTAGTAGGGGACAGGGGAGGCTCGACACCGGGGAGCTGTTTTTT. It encodes CASSRGQGRLDTGELFF. The chain carries TRBV19 and TRBJ2-2; 10 positions agree with TRBD1. The trim removed 4 bases at V and 3 bases at J, leaving 8 bases unmatched. From germline, CDR1 is LNHDA and CDR2 SQIVND (reference sequence). The CDR3 extends over 17 amino acids.

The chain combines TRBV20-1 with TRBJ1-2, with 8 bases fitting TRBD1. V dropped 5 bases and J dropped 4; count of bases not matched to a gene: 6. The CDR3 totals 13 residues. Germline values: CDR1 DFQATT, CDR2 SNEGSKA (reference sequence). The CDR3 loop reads CSAGQGQSYGYTF. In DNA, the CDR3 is TGCAGTGCTGGACAGGGCCAGAGCTATGGCTACACCTTC.

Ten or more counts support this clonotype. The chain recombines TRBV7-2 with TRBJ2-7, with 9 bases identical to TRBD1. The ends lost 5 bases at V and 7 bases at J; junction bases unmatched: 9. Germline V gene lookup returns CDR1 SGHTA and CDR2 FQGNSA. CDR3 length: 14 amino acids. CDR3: CASSPGTGLREQYF. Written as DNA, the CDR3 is TGTGCCAGCAGCCCCGGGACAGGGTTGAGGGAGCAGTACTTC.

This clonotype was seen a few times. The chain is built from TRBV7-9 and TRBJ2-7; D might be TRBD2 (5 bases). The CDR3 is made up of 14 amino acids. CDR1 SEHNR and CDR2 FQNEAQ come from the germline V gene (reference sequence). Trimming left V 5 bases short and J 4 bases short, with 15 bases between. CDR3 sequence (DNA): TGTGCCAGCAGCCGAGGGTCGTCTCTGTACGAGCAGTACTTC. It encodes CASSRGSSLYEQYF. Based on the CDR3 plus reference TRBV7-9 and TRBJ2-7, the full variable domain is DTGVSQNPRHKITKRGQNVTFRCDPISEHNRLYWYRQTLGQGPEFLTYFQNEAQLEKSRLLSDRFSAERPKGSFSTLEIQRTEQGDSAMYLCASSRGSSLYEQYFGPGTRLTVT.

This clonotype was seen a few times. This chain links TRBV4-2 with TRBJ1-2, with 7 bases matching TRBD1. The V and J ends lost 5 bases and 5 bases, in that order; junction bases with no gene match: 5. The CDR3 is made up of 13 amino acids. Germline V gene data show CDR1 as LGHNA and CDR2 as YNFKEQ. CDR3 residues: CASSSDREYGYTF. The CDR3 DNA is TGTGCCAGCAGCAGCGACAGGGAATATGGCTACACCTTC.

CDR3 sequence (DNA): TGCAGTGAACTAGCGGGCGGGGGTCACAATGAGCAGTTCTTC. Its protein product is CSELAGGGHNEQFF. The V gene is TRBV20-1, the J gene TRBJ2-1, with TRBD2 identical over 9 bases. CDR3 length equals 14 residues. Trimming removed 7 bases from V and 5 bases from J; junction bases left unmatched: 9. Germline values: CDR1 DFQATT, CDR2 SNEGSKA (reference sequence).

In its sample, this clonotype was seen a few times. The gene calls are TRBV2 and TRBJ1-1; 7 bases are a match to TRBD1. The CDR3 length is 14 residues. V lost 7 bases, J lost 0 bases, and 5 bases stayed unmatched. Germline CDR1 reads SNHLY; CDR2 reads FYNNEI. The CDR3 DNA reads TGTGCCAGCAAGGGACAGTACATGAACACTGAAGCTTTCTTT. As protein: CASKGQYMNTEAFF.

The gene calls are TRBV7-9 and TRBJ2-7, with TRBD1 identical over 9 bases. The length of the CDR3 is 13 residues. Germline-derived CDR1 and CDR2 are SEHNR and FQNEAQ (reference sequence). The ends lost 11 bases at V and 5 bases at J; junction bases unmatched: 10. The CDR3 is CAGEQGAMDEQYF. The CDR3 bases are TGTGCCGGCGAACAGGGGGCGATGGACGAGCAGTACTTC. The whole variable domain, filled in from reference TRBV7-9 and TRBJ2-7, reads DTGVSQNPRHKITKRGQNVTFRCDPISEHNRLYWYRQTLGQGPEFLTYFQNEAQLEKSRLLSDRFSAERPKGSFSTLEIQRTEQGDSAMYLCAGEQGAMDEQYFGPGTRLTVT.